This is a list of T cell receptor beta chains from one sample in a study of cytomegalovirus exposure and HLA in healthy donors. Sequenced by immunoSEQ multiplex PCR; TCRdb stores in-frame clones only, minus some. The sample carries 60,000 to 75,000 clones, around 86% recorded once. The specimen was PBMCs. The receptors here all came from a female donor in good health and CMV-seronegative. Both conserved end residues are part of each CDR3. The order of the fields is V gene, J gene, D gene, clone size, CDR3 protein, CDR3 DNA. D genes are given only for firm matches. Clone size is not always given. Where it is, it says once, few, many or a class for expanded clones.

V: TRBV19; J: TRBJ2-6; D: NA; size: NA; CDR3: CASSIDLGGMTGANVLTF; DNA: TGTGCCAGTAGTATAGATCTGGGGGGAATGACTGGGGCCAACGTCCTGACTTTC
V: TRBV4-3; J: TRBJ2-7; D: NA; size: NA; CDR3: CASSQDLETSIYEQYF; DNA: TGCGCCAGCAGCCAAGATTTGGAGACTTCGATCTACGAGCAGTACTTC
V: TRBV7-8; J: TRBJ1-2; D: NA; size: once; CDR3: CASSLNSLAGYYGYTF; DNA: TGTGCCAGCAGCTTAAATTCCCTTGCGGGCTACTATGGCTACACCTTC
V: TRBV7-2; J: TRBJ2-2; D: NA; size: NA; CDR3: CASSPGREVTGELFF; DNA: TGTGCCAGCAGCCCAGGGCGGGAAGTCACCGGGGAGCTGTTTTTT
V: TRBV10-3; J: TRBJ2-7; D: TRBD1; size: NA; CDR3: CAISPGQEAYEQYF; DNA: TGTGCCATCAGTCCGGGACAGGAAGCCTACGAGCAGTACTTC
V: TRBV7-3; J: TRBJ2-7; D: NA; size: NA; CDR3: CASRSNRAGEYEQYF; DNA: TGTGCCAGCAGATCCAACAGGGCGGGGGAGTACGAGCAGTACTTC
V: TRBV9; J: TRBJ2-2; D: NA; size: NA; CDR3: CASSLNTGELFF; DNA: TGTGCCAGCAGCCTTAACACCGGGGAGCTGTTTTTT
V: TRBV21-1; J: TRBJ1-1; D: NA; size: NA; CDR3: CASSRHRTDNTEAFF; DNA: TGTGCCAGCAGCCGGCACCGGACAGACAACACTGAAGCTTTCTTT
V: TRBV19; J: TRBJ2-7; D: TRBD2; size: NA; CDR3: CASSIEIKRAGGYEQYF; DNA: TGTGCCAGTAGTATCGAGATCAAGAGAGCGGGGGGCTACGAGCAGTACTTC
V: TRBV28; J: TRBJ2-5; D: TRBD2; size: NA; CDR3: CASSPQGGAETQYF; DNA: TGTGCCAGCAGCCCCCAGGGAGGGGCGGAGACCCAGTACTTC
V: TRBV28; J: TRBJ2-5; D: TRBD2; size: NA; CDR3: CASSSTLGGGGEETQYF; DNA: TGTGCCAGCAGTTCGACGCTCGGGGGGGGCGGGGAAGAGACCCAGTACTTC
V: TRBV7-2; J: TRBJ2-3; D: NA; size: NA; CDR3: CASSLGASTDTQYF; DNA: TGTGCCAGCAGCTTAGGGGCTAGCACAGATACGCAGTATTTT
V: TRBV4-2; J: TRBJ1-1; D: NA; size: NA; CDR3: CASSRFRGESTEAFF; DNA: TGTGCCAGCAGCCGCTTCAGGGGCGAGAGTACTGAAGCTTTCTTT
V: TRBV19; J: TRBJ2-1; D: TRBD2; size: NA; CDR3: CASSVGLAVYNEQFF; DNA: TGTGCCAGTAGTGTTGGACTAGCGGTGTACAATGAGCAGTTCTTC
V: TRBV7-2; J: TRBJ1-4; D: NA; size: NA; CDR3: CASSEGGIPAEKLFF; DNA: TGTGCCAGCAGCGAAGGCGGGATCCCAGCCGAAAAACTGTTTTTT
V: TRBV7-3; J: TRBJ2-1; D: NA; size: once; CDR3: CASSQQNAYNEQFF; DNA: TGTGCCAGCAGCCAACAGAATGCTTACAATGAGCAGTTCTTC
V: TRBV10-3; J: TRBJ2-7; D: TRBD1; size: NA; CDR3: CAISEVGTGGEQYF; DNA: TGTGCCATCAGTGAAGTGGGGACAGGGGGCGAGCAGTACTTC
V: TRBV5-5; J: TRBJ2-1; D: TRBD2; size: NA; CDR3: CASSLYLAEITPSYNEQFF; DNA: TGTGCCAGCAGCTTGTATCTAGCGGAAATTACCCCCTCCTACAATGAGCAGTTCTTC
V: TRBV7-2; J: TRBJ2-7; D: TRBD1; size: NA; CDR3: CASSFTGVSYEQYF; DNA: TGTGCCAGCAGCTTTACAGGGGTAAGCTACGAGCAGTACTTC
V: TRBV5-1; J: TRBJ1-1; D: NA; size: NA; CDR3: CASSLGGENTEAFF; DNA: TGCGCCAGCAGCTTGGGGGGGGAGAACACTGAAGCTTTCTTT
V: TRBV6-4; J: TRBJ2-3; D: NA; size: once; CDR3: CASSDSGRSDTQYF; DNA: TGTGCCAGCAGTGACTCGGGGAGATCAGATACGCAGTATTTT
V: TRBV6-5; J: TRBJ2-7; D: TRBD2; size: once; CDR3: CASSKSGGAPYEQYF; DNA: TGTGCCAGCAGTAAAAGCGGGGGGGCCCCCTACGAGCAGTACTTC
V: TRBV5-4; J: TRBJ2-1; D: NA; size: NA; CDR3: CASSLVGPDEQFF; DNA: TGTGCCAGCAGCTTGGTGGGGCCAGATGAGCAGTTCTTC
V: TRBV2; J: TRBJ1-4; D: TRBD1; size: NA; CDR3: CASSDVRTGIVNEKLFF; DNA: TGTGCCAGCAGTGATGTACGGACAGGGATCGTTAATGAAAAACTGTTTTTT
V: TRBV19; J: TRBJ1-1; D: NA; size: NA; CDR3: CATTPQWGRTEAFF; DNA: TGTGCCACAACCCCGCAATGGGGGCGCACTGAAGCTTTCTTT
V: TRBV7-9; J: TRBJ2-7; D: NA; size: NA; CDR3: CASSLRGNSYEQYF; DNA: TGTGCCAGCAGCTTACGGGGTAACTCCTACGAGCAGTACTTC
V: TRBV18; J: TRBJ2-7; D: NA; size: NA; CDR3: CASSPMRNEQYF; DNA: TGTGCCAGCTCACCGATGAGGAACGAGCAGTACTTC
V: TRBV30; J: TRBJ2-7; D: TRBD2; size: NA; CDR3: CAWSLPAGVREQYF; DNA: TGTGCCTGGAGCCTGCCAGCGGGAGTTCGCGAGCAGTACTTC
V: TRBV13; J: TRBJ1-6; D: NA; size: once; CDR3: CASSLGANNSPLHF; DNA: TGTGCCAGCAGCTTAGGGGCCAATAATTCACCCCTCCACTTT
V: TRBV19; J: TRBJ2-7; D: TRBD2; size: few; CDR3: CASSPYGRRGEQYF; DNA: TGTGCCAGTAGTCCGTACGGACGGCGGGGGGAGCAGTACTTC
V: TRBV30; J: TRBJ2-1; D: NA; size: NA; CDR3: CAWSGPTGISGLEQFF; DNA: TGTGCCTGGAGTGGCCCCACAGGGATCTCTGGTCTTGAGCAGTTCTTC
V: TRBV18; J: TRBJ2-5; D: TRBD2; size: NA; CDR3: CASSPRRLRTTSVVQETQYF; DNA: TGTGCCAGTTCACCAAGGCGGCTCCGAACGACTAGCGTGGTACAAGAGACCCAGTACTTC
V: TRBV5-1; J: TRBJ2-3; D: NA; size: NA; CDR3: CASSLGTPQDTQYF; DNA: TGCGCCAGCAGCTTGGGGACTCCTCAAGATACGCAGTATTTT
V: TRBV25-1; J: TRBJ1-4; D: TRBD1; size: NA; CDR3: CASSDIGTGGGEKLFF; DNA: TGTGCCAGCAGTGACATAGGGACAGGGGGAGGAGAAAAACTGTTTTTT
V: TRBV2; J: TRBJ2-3; D: TRBD2; size: NA; CDR3: CASSERLADTDTQYF; DNA: TGTGCCAGCAGTGAAAGACTAGCGGACACAGATACGCAGTATTTT
V: TRBV19; J: TRBJ1-5; D: TRBD1; size: NA; CDR3: CASRRTGGNNQPQHF; DNA: TGTGCCAGTAGGCGGACAGGGGGGAACAATCAGCCCCAGCATTTT
V: TRBV29-1; J: TRBJ1-3; D: NA; size: NA; CDR3: CSVRDNLFSGNTIYF; DNA: TGCAGCGTCAGGGACAATCTTTTCTCTGGAAACACCATATATTTT
V: TRBV4-1; J: TRBJ1-1; D: NA; size: NA; CDR3: CASSQEEGLLNTEAFF; DNA: TGCGCCAGCAGCCAAGAGGAGGGGCTTTTGAACACTGAAGCTTTCTTT
V: TRBV4-1; J: TRBJ2-5; D: TRBD1; size: NA; CDR3: CASSQAGSNRGTAETQYF; DNA: TGCGCCAGCAGCCAAGCCGGCTCCAACAGGGGGACGGCAGAGACCCAGTACTTC
V: TRBV6-1; J: TRBJ2-7; D: NA; size: NA; CDR3: CASGLIYEQYF; DNA: TGTGCCAGCGGCCTTATCTACGAGCAGTACTTC
V: TRBV6-1; J: TRBJ2-3; D: NA; size: NA; CDR3: CASSEFVGTDTQYF; DNA: TGTGCCAGCAGTGAGTTCGTCGGCACAGATACGCAGTATTTT
V: TRBV5-1; J: TRBJ1-5; D: NA; size: NA; CDR3: CASSLEGGVGQPQHF; DNA: TGCGCCAGCAGCTTGGAGGGGGGGGTAGGTCAGCCCCAGCATTTT
V: TRBV6-5; J: TRBJ2-5; D: TRBD2; size: NA; CDR3: CASSYRLAGEGETQYF; DNA: TGTGCCAGCAGTTACAGATTAGCGGGGGAAGGAGAGACCCAGTACTTC
V: TRBV7-9; J: TRBJ2-2; D: TRBD1; size: NA; CDR3: CAIPSVGTGDTGELFF; DNA: TGTGCCATCCCATCGGTTGGGACAGGGGACACCGGGGAGCTGTTTTTT
V: TRBV5-1; J: TRBJ1-1; D: NA; size: few; CDR3: CASSPDSWNTEAFF; DNA: TGCGCCAGCAGCCCGGACAGTTGGAACACTGAAGCTTTCTTT